This TCR beta chain was profiled in a study of Ad26.COV2.S vaccination and SARS-CoV-2 variants. Overall study: A participant enrolled in the COV1001 Ad26.COV2.S trial arm provided the sample.

The ends lost 4 bases at V and 3 bases at J; junction bases unmatched: 11. The CDR3 has 18 residues. TCRdb's copy holds only in-frame clones and misses some; the assay was immunoSEQ multiplex PCR. The sample comprises 300,000 to 350,000 clones, roughly nine tenths of which are singletons, and 6.4% rests with the top ten. Specified treatment: around 19 received Ad26.COV2.S at low or high dose, single or two shots; several received placebo; per-sample allocation not given. Repertoires come from day 63 after the first vaccine or placebo injection. An 18-55-year-old adult in Boston served as donor. An Ad26 vector expressing Wuhan-strain SARS-CoV-2 spike served as the vaccine.

The receptor's source is a person between 18 and 65 years old who received the Ad26.COV2.S COVID-19 vaccine or a placebo. This sample comprised peripheral blood, obtained in a trial of Ad26.COV2.S vaccine versus placebo. The chain couples TRBV5-3 to TRBJ2-1; TRBD2 agrees at 12 bases. TRBV5-3 is an ORF; its function is uncertain. Here the CDR3 reads CARSRAHSTSGSYNEQFF. CDR3 DNA sequence: TGTGCCAGAAGCCGGGCTCACTCGACTAGCGGGAGCTACAATGAGCAGTTCTTC.